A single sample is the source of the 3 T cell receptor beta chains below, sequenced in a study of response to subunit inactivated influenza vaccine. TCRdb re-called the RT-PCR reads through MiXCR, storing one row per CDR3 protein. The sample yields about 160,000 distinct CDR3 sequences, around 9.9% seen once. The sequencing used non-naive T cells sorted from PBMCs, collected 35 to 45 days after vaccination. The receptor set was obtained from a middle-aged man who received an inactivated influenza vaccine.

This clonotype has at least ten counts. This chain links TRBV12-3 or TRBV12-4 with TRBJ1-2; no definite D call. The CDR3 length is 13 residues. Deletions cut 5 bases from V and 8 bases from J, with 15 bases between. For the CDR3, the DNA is TGTGCCAGCAGTCCGAGGGAGGTGGGGGGCTACACCTTC. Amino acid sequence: CASSPREVGGYTF.

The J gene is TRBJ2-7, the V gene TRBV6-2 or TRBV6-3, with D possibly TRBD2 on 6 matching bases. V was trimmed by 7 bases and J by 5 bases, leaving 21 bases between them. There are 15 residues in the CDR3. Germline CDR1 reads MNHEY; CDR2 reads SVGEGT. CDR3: CASTLSGDSPHEQYF. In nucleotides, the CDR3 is TGTGCCAGCACCCTATCCGGGGACTCACCCCACGAGCAGTACTTC.

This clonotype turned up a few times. In DNA, the CDR3 is TGTGCCAGCAGCGAGGGAAGATTTCAAGAGACCCAGTACTTC. It translates to CASSEGRFQETQYF. The rearrangement uses TRBV2 and TRBJ2-5; possibly TRBD2 for D (5 bases). V gave up 6 bases and J gave up 2 bases, with 13 bases separating them. The CDR3 has 14 amino acids. Germline V gene lookup returns CDR1 SNHLY and CDR2 FYNNEI.